This T cell receptor (beta chain) originates from a study of blood T cells in healthy people across ages. Study-wide background: Through template switching, about one barcoded beta molecule was captured per two T cells, as measured in model experiments.

The authors ran a second PCR of roughly 6 to 11 cycles using a sample-barcoded 5' primer and a J-beta primer mix. TCRdb independently ran MiXCR on the 5' RACE reads; one entry per CDR3 protein. Among some 1.5 million distinct CDR3 sequences listed, 28% were seen once. The V segment lost 6 bases and the J segment 4 bases; nucleotides outside the gene matches: 9. The CDR3 runs 14 residues. The germline V gene has CDR1 DFQATT and CDR2 SNEGSKA (reference sequence). Ten or more counts support this clonotype. Antigen: not known. Notes on the study in general: Diversity estimates from one million T cells were considered underestimates.

The chain joins TRBV20-1 to TRBJ2-7, with TRBD2 identical over 10 bases. Sequenced: blood. The receptor was derived from a woman aged 30 to 39 in good health. In DNA, the CDR3 is TGCAGTGCCGTACGTCTAGCGGGGGTTTACGAGCAGTACTTC. This gives the protein CSAVRLAGVYEQYF.